This T cell receptor beta chain derives from a study of technical replicates of blood from a few donors. Profiled with immunoSEQ multiplex PCR; TCRdb holds only in-frame clones, not every one. The table lists 65,000 to 90,000 clones, 90% to 95% of them singletons. V trimming: 2 bases; J trimming: 9 bases; junction bases outside the gene matches: 7. Germline CDR1 is MDHEN and CDR2 is SYDVKM. The CDR3 loop spans 15 amino acids. Sequenced: PBMCs. This receptor was identified in a human donor in good health. Some clones in this sample may be carry-over from other donors' samples. This sequence joins TRBV28 and TRBJ2-1, with TRBD2 matching over 10 bases. CDR3 sequence: CASSLQSGRVGEQFF. CDR3 nucleotide sequence: TGTGCCAGCAGTTTACAGAGCGGGAGGGTTGGTGAGCAGTTCTTC.